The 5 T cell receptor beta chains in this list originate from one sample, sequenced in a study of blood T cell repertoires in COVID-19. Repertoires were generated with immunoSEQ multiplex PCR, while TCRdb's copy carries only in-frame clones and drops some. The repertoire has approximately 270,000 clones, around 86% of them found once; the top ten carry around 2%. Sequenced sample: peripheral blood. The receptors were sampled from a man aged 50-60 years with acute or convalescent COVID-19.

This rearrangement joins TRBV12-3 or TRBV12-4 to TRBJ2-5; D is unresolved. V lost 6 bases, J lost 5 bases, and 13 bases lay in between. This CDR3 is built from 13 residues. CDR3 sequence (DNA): TGTGCCAGCAGGAGACGGAGAGCGGAGACCCAGTACTTC. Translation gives CASRRRRAETQYF.

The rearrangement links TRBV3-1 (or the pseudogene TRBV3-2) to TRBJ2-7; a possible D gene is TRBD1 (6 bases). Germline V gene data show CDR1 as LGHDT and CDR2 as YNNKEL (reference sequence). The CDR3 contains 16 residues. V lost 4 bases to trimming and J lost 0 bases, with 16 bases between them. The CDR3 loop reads CASSPQSGQSSYEQYF. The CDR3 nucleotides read TGTGCCAGCAGCCCTCAATCAGGACAGTCCTCCTACGAGCAGTACTTC.

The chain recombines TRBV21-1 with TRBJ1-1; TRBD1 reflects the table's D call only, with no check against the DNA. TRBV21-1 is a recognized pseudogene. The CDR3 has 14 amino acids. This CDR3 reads CASSNRGQYAEAFF. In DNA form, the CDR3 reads TGTGCCAGCAGCAACCGGGGACAGTACGCTGAAGCTTTCTTT.

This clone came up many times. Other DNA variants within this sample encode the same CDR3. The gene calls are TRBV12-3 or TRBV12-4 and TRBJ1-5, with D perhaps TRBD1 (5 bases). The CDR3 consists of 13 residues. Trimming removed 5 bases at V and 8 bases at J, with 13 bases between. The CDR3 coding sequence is TGTGCCAGCAGTCTGGGGGGAGGAAAGCCCCAGCATTTT. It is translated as CASSLGGGKPQHF.

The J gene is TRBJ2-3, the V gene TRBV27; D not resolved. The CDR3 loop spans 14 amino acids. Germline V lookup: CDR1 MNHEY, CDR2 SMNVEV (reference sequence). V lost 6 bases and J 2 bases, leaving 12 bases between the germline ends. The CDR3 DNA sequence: TGTGCCAGCAGACCACTACCTTCCACAGATACGCAGTATTTT. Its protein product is CASRPLPSTDTQYF.